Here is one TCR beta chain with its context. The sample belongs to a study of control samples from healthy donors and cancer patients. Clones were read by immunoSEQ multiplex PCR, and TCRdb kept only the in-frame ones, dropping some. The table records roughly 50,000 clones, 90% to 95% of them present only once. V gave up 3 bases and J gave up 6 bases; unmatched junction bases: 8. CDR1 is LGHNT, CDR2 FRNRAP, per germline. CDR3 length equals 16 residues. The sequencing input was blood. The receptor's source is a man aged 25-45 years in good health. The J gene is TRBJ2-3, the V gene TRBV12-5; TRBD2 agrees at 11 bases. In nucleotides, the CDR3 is TGTGCTAGTGGTTTTCAATTAGCGGGAGGGCTGGATACGCAGTATTTT. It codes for CASGFQLAGGLDTQYF.